Below are 13 T cell receptor beta chains sequenced from a single sample in a study of sequential checkpoint blockade in melanoma. Profiled with immunoSEQ multiplex PCR; TCRdb holds only in-frame clones, not every one. The sample has 13,000 or so clones, 27% seen once. Treatment of the sample: randomized to nivolumab then ipilimumab (arm A) or the reverse (arm B). Material: tumor tissue (inferred from file names), obtained from a patient given nivolumab and ipilimumab in sequence. These receptor sequences come from a human donor with melanoma.

This chain connects TRBV14 to TRBJ2-7; D possibly corresponds to TRBD2 (6 bases). CDR1 is SGHDN, CDR2 FVKESK, per germline. With 1 base removed from V and 7 bases from J, the gap between germline ends came to 11 bases. The CDR3 runs to 13 residues. CDR3 bases: TGTGCCAGCAGCCAAGCGGGGGTCGGGGAGCAGTACTTC. Translation: CASSQAGVGEQYF.

There are a few counts of this clone. The gene calls are TRBV7-6 and TRBJ2-1; 10 bases match TRBD2. V dropped 4 bases and J dropped 7; count of bases not matched to a gene: 13. The CDR3 contains 17 residues. The V gene's germline CDR1 is SGHVS and CDR2 FNYEAQ. The CDR3 region is CASSWAGLAAIGNEQFF. The CDR3 DNA is TGTGCCAGCAGCTGGGCCGGACTAGCGGCGATAGGAAATGAGCAGTTCTTC.

This clone showed up many times. The chain links TRBV9 to TRBJ2-1; D is perhaps TRBD2 (7 bases). The length of the CDR3 is 15 residues. The V gene's germline CDR1 is SGDLS and CDR2 YYNGEE. The germline V and J ends were trimmed by 5 bases and 10 bases, with 22 bases remaining between them. CDR3 sequence: CASSERGRVKWEQFF. The CDR3, as DNA: TGTGCCAGCAGTGAAAGGGGGAGGGTAAAGTGGGAGCAGTTCTTC.

The rearrangement joins TRBV28 to TRBJ2-1; D remains unclear. CDR3 size: 12 residues. Germline lookup yields CDR1 MDHEN and CDR2 SYDVKM. V lost 3 bases and J lost 5, with 5 bases in between. In DNA form, the CDR3 reads TGTGCCAGCAGTTTTTCCCACAATGAGCAGTTCTTC. Its protein is CASSFSHNEQFF.

The CDR3 region is CASSPISSYNEQFF. The CDR3 bases are TGTGCCAGCAGCCCCATAAGCTCCTACAATGAGCAGTTCTTC. The chain carries TRBV9 and TRBJ2-1; no clear D. This CDR3 has 14 residues. Germline V CDR1 and CDR2: SGDLS, YYNGEE. The germline V and J ends were trimmed by 4 bases and 0 bases, with 8 bases remaining between them.

The rearrangement joins TRBV15 to TRBJ2-7; tentative D call: TRBD2 (5 bases). CDR3 length: 15 amino acids. Per the germline V gene, CDR1 is LNHNV and CDR2 is YYDKDF (reference sequence). Trimming pared 3 bases from V and 5 bases from J, leaving 17 bases between. CDR3 loop: CATSSPGEVTNEQYF. CDR3 sequence (DNA): TGTGCCACCAGCAGTCCCGGGGAAGTAACGAACGAGCAGTACTTC.

The chain combines TRBV6-7 with TRBJ2-2, with D perhaps TRBD1 (5 bases). TRBV6-7 falls under the ORF class, with uncertain function. CDR3 length equals 15 residues. The germline V and J ends were trimmed by 2 bases and 6 bases, with 13 bases remaining between them. CDR3 nucleotide sequence: TGTGCCAGCAGTTACCAGGGAACTGGTGCCGGGGAGCTGTTTTTT. It encodes CASSYQGTGAGELFF.

The genes are TRBV11-3 and TRBJ2-7; 9 bases match TRBD1. V shed 5 bases and J 5 bases; nucleotides not matched to a gene: 13. Germline V gene sequence: CDR1 SGHNT, CDR2 YENEEA. The CDR3 has 16 amino acids. CDR3 loop: CASSPKRGTGSDEQYF. CDR3 DNA sequence: TGTGCCAGCAGCCCAAAAAGAGGGACAGGGAGCGACGAGCAGTACTTC.

This rearrangement joins TRBV19 to TRBJ1-5; D gene unclear. The CDR3 totals 16 residues. Trimming removed 3 bases at V and 0 bases at J, with 12 bases between. Germline V gene lookup returns CDR1 LNHDA and CDR2 SQIVND (reference sequence). The CDR3 loop reads CASSIYVTNSNQPQHF. The CDR3 coding sequence is TGTGCCAGTAGTATCTATGTCACAAATAGCAATCAGCCCCAGCATTTT.

This clone was seen repeatedly, ten times or more. This chain uses TRBV9 with TRBJ2-3; 7 bases line up with TRBD1. There are 16 residues in the CDR3. Germline CDR1 and CDR2: SGDLS and YYNGEE. V gave up 0 bases and J gave up 5 bases; unmatched junction bases: 9. This CDR3 is CASSVVGSRGRDTQYF. Here the CDR3 DNA reads TGTGCCAGCAGCGTAGTTGGGTCTAGGGGGCGAGATACGCAGTATTTT. The entire variable domain, with the rest obtained from reference TRBV9 and TRBJ2-3, is as follows: DSGVTQTPKHLITATGQRVTLRCSPRSGDLSVYWYQQSLDQGLQFLIQYYNGEERAKGNILERFSAQQFPDLHSELNLSSLELGDSALYFCASSVVGSRGRDTQYFGPGTRLTVL.

The chain links TRBV5-1 to TRBJ2-3, with 8 nucleotides matching TRBD1. V shed 0 bases and J 1 base; nucleotides not matched to a gene: 4. The CDR3 is made up of 16 amino acids. The germline V gene has CDR1 SGHRS and CDR2 YFSETQ. Here the CDR3 reads CASSLDGDRRTDTQYF. CDR3 in DNA: TGCGCCAGCAGCTTGGATGGGGACAGGCGCACAGATACGCAGTATTTT.

The CDR3 reads CASSSQGSQETQYF. As DNA, the CDR3 is TGTGCCAGCAGCAGCCAGGGGTCCCAAGAGACCCAGTACTTC. The chain combines TRBV6-8 with TRBJ2-5, with D tentatively TRBD1 (6 bases). The V end lost 6 bases, the J end lost 1 base, and 12 bases lay between the germline ends. The CDR3 spans 14 residues. Germline V gene lookup returns CDR1 MNHGY and CDR2 SAAAGT.

V and J are TRBV18 and TRBJ2-3; D uncertain. The V gene lost 2 bases and the J gene lost 2 bases, with 2 bases spanning the gap. Germline loops: CDR1 KGHSH, CDR2 LQKENI. The CDR3 is 12 amino acids. DNA of the CDR3: TGTGCCAGCTCACCATACACAGATACGCAGTATTTT. Translation gives CASSPYTDTQYF.